This T cell receptor (beta chain) was profiled in a study of early T cells in non-severe SARS-CoV-2 infection. Germline V CDR1 and CDR2: SGHNT, YYREEE (reference sequence). This CDR3 contains 15 residues. V lost 4 bases, J lost 1 base, and 7 bases stayed unmatched. This clonotype was recorded at least ten times. Unique molecular identifier tags were affixed to discrete cDNA molecules. TCRdb reanalysed the 5' RACE reads using MiXCR and keeps one entry per CDR3 protein. The table includes more than 55,000 distinct CDR3 sequences, under 15% detected once. The chain joins TRBV5-4 to TRBJ2-5; 7 bases line up with TRBD1. The clonotype originates from an adult who was a healthcare worker with PCR-confirmed SARS-CoV-2 infection or an uninfected control (not recorded which). Sequencing was performed on whole blood. The CDR3 loop reads CASSPRGQAQETQYF. In DNA, the CDR3 is TGTGCCAGCAGCCCGCGAGGACAGGCCCAAGAGACCCAGTACTTC. The full variable domain, in which reference TRBV5-4 and TRBJ2-5 provide the parts outside the CDR3, is ETGVTQSPTHLIKTRGQQVTLRCSSQSGHNTVSWYQQALGQGPQFIFQYYREEENGRGNFPPRFSGLQFPNYSSELNVNALELDDSALYLCASSPRGQAQETQYFGPGTRLLVL.